The clone carrying this T cell receptor (beta chain) was counted once. Sequencing used immunoSEQ multiplex PCR; TCRdb keeps in-frame clones, though not all of them. This sample yields hundreds of thousands of clones, of which 60% to 75% are seen a single time; roughly 15% belongs to the top ten. This sample was taken from a study of cytotoxic CD8 clonotypes in ibrutinib-treated CLL. Per germline, CDR1 SGHAT and CDR2 FQNNGV. V shed 6 bases and J 2 bases; nucleotides not matched to a gene: 9. This CDR3 comprises 15 residues. This sequence was found in a human donor with chronic lymphocytic leukemia. Sample: PBMCs, taken after 24 months of ibrutinib treatment. The chain combines TRBV11-2 with TRBJ2-5, with TRBD2 matching 7 bases. The CDR3 DNA reads as TGTGCCAGCAGTCACTCGTGGCGGGGGCAAGAGACCCAGTACTTC. Its protein is CASSHSWRGQETQYF.